This TCR beta chain was identified in a study of a mutant IDH1 vaccine in newly diagnosed glioma. Across the study: Patients, over weeks 1, 3, 5, 7, 11, 15, 19 and 23, received a total of eight vaccinations. Either 4-6 weeks after radiotherapy alone or alongside temozolomide, vaccination was begun. Pretreatment consisted of radiotherapy, temozolomide, or both, with most receiving both.

TCRdb's copy holds only in-frame clones and misses some; the assay was immunoSEQ multiplex PCR. The sample holds roughly 130,000 clones, roughly 75% seen once. A word on this clone: What it binds is unknown.

The germline V gene encodes CDR1 LGHNA and CDR2 YSLEER. CDR3 length equals 15 residues. The junction had 5 bases not matched to a gene; V was cut back by 0 bases and J by 3 bases. Time point in this sample: week 11, during vaccination. Topical imiquimod was applied with each vaccine dose, which held 300 ug of mutant IDH1 20-mer peptide. This sequence joins TRBV4-3 and TRBJ2-7; TRBD2 matches at 7 bases. Sequencing was performed on PBMCs, taken from a glioma patient whose treatment included an IDH1 peptide vaccine. This sequence was found in a man aged 35-49 years with glioma. This CDR3 is CASSQESSGVYEQYF. The CDR3 bases are TGCGCCAGCAGCCAAGAGTCTAGCGGAGTCTACGAGCAGTACTTC.